Listed below are T cell receptor beta chains from one sample, sequenced in a study of T cells in Graves' hyperthyroidism and ophthalmopathy. TCRdb reprocessed the multiplex PCR reads via MiXCR and lists one record per CDR3 protein. The table lists approximately 510,000 distinct CDR3 sequences, around 50% of them singletons, with about 43% in the top ten. Material: peripheral blood or thyroid tissue (not recorded which). Receptor source: an adult woman with Graves' disease, either hyperthyroidism or ophthalmopathy (not recorded which). CDR3s include the opening cysteine and the closing phenylalanine or tryptophan. The D gene is left open where the match is weak. The size entry is marked missing in some rows and otherwise reads once, few, many or a size class.

V gene	D gene	J gene	clone size	CDR3 DNA	CDR3 protein
TRBV4-3	NA	TRBJ1-2	many	TGCGCCAGCAGCCCAGGGGAGGATAACTATGGCTACACCTTC	CASSPGEDNYGYTF
TRBV2	NA	TRBJ1-2	NA	TGTGCCAGCAGTAGTGGACACACGGTGGGCTACACCTTC	CASSSGHTVGYTF
TRBV7-3	NA	TRBJ2-5	NA	TGTGCCAGCAGCTCTGGACGAGGGAGGGAGACCCAGTACTTC	CASSSGRGRETQYF
TRBV4-1	NA	TRBJ1-6	few	TGCGCCAGCAGCCAAGGGGCAGGGAAGTGGGCCCTCCACTTT	CASSQGAGKWALHF
TRBV7-2	NA	TRBJ2-2	NA	TGTGCCAGCAGCCGTACTAGTAACGGGGAGCTGTTTTTT	CASSRTSNGELFF
TRBV12-3/TRBV12-4	TRBD1	TRBJ1-4	NA	TGTGCCAGCAGTTTAGAGACAGGGGTAGGAGGAGGTGAAAAACTGTTTTTT	CASSLETGVGGGEKLFF
TRBV10-3	NA	TRBJ1-2	few	TGTGCCATCAGTCGGGAGGAGGACTATGGCTACACCTTC	CAISREEDYGYTF
TRBV20-1	TRBD1	TRBJ2-7	NA	TGCAGTGCTAGAGAACCGGGACAGGGGGCCTACGAGCAGTACTTC	CSAREPGQGAYEQYF
TRBV7-9	NA	TRBJ1-2	NA	TGTGCCAGCAGCTTACCTTTAGGGGGGCGCGGCTACACCTTC	CASSLPLGGRGYTF
TRBV19	TRBD1	TRBJ2-6	NA	TGTGCCAGTAGTATGGGACAGGTTCTCTCTGGGGCCAACGTCCTGACTTTC	CASSMGQVLSGANVLTF